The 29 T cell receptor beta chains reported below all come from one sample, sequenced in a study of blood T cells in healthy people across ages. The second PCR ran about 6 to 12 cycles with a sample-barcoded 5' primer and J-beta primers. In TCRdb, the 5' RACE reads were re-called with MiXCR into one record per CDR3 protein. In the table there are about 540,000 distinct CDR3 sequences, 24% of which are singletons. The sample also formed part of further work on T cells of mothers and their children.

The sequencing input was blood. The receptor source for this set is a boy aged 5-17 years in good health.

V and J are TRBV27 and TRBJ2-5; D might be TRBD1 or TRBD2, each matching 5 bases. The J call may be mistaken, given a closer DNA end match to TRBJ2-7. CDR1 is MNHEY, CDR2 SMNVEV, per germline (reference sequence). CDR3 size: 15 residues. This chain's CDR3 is CASSLQGPNFYEQYF. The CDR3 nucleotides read TGTGCCAGCAGTTTACAGGGACCGAATTTCTACGAGCAGTACTTC.

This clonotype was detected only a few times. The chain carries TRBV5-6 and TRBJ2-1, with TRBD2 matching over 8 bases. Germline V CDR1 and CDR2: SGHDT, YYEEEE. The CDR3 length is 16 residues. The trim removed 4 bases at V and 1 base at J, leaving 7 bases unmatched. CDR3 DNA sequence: TGTGCCAGCAGCGTGGACAGCGGGAGATCCTACAATGAGCAGTTCTTC. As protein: CASSVDSGRSYNEQFF.

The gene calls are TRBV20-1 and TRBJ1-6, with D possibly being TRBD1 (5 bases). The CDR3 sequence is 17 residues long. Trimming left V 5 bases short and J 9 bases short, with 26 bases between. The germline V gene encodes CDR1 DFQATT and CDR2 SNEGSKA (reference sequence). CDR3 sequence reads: CSAHLPGSAGLVSPLHF. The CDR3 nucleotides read TGCAGTGCTCACCTCCCAGGGTCAGCGGGGCTTGTTTCACCCCTCCACTTT.

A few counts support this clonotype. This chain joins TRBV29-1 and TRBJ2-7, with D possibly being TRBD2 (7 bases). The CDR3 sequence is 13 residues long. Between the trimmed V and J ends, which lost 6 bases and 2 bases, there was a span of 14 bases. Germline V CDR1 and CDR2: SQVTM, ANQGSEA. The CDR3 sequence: CSVGREGAYEQYF. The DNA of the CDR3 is TGCAGCGTGGGAAGGGAGGGGGCCTACGAGCAGTACTTC.

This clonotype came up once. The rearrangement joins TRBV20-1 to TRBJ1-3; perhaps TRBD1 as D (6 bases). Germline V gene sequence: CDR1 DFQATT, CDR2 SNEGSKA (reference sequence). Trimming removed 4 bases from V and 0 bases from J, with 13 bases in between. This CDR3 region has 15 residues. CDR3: CSATTGWSSGNTIYF. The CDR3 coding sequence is TGCAGTGCTACGACAGGCTGGTCCTCTGGAAACACCATATATTTT.

CDR3 residues: CSAATLSSYEQYF. Here the CDR3 DNA reads TGCAGTGCCGCGACCCTAAGCTCCTACGAGCAGTACTTC. The chain employs TRBV20-1 and TRBJ2-7; D not resolved. The CDR3 spans 13 residues. V shed 6 bases and J shed 0 bases, with 12 bases lying between them. Germline lookup yields CDR1 DFQATT and CDR2 SNEGSKA (reference sequence).

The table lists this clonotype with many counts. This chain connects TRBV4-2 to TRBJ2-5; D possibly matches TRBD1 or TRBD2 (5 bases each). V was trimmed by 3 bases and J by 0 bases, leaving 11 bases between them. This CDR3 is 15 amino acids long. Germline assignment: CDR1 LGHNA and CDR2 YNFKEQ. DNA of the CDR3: TGTGCCAGCAGCCAGGTTAGAGGGGACCAAGAGACCCAGTACTTC. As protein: CASSQVRGDQETQYF.

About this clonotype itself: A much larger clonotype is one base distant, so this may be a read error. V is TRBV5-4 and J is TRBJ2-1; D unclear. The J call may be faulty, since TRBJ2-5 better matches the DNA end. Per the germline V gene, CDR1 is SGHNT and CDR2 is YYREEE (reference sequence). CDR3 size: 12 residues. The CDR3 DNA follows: TGTGCCAGCAGGTTGGATGGGGAGACCCAGTACTTC. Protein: CASRLDGETQYF.

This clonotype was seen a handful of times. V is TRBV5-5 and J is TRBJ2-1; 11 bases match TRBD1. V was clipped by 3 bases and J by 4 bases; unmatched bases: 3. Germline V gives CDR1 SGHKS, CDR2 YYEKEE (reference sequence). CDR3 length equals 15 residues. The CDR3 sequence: CASSSGQGVYNEQFF. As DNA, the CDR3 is TGTGCCAGCAGCTCGGGACAGGGGGTTTACAATGAGCAGTTCTTC.

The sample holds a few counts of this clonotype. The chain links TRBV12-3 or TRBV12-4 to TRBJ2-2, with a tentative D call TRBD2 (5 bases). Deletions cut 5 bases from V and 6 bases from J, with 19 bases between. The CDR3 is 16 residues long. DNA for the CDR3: TGTGCCAGCAGTCCCTTGGCGGGCAAGATATCCGGGGAGCTGTTTTTT. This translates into CASSPLAGKISGELFF.

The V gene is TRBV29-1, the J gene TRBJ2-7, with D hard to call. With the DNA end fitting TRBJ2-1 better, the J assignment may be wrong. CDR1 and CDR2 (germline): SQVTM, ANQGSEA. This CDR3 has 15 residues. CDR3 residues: CSVEVGSLRYNEQFF. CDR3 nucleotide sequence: TGCAGCGTTGAAGTGGGATCCCTAAGATACAATGAGCAGTTCTTC.

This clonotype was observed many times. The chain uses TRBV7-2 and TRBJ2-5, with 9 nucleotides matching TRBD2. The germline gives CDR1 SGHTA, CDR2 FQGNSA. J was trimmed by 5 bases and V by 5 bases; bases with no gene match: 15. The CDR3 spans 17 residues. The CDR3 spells CASSPEWTSAPGETQYF. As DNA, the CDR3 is TGTGCCAGCAGCCCAGAGTGGACTAGCGCCCCCGGGGAGACCCAGTACTTC.

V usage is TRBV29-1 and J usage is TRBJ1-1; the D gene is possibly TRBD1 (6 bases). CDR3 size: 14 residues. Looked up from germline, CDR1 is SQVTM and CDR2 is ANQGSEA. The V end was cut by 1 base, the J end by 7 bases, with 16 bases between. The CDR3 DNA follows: TGCAGCGTTGAAGGTCGCGCGGGACATCGTGAAGCTTTCTTT. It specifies CSVEGRAGHREAFF. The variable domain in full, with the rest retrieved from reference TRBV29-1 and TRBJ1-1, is SAVISQKPSRDICQRGTSLTIQCQVDSQVTMMFWYRQQPGQSLTLIATANQGSEATYESGFVIDKFPISRPNLTFSTLTVSNMSPEDSSIYLCSVEGRAGHREAFFGQGTRLTVV.

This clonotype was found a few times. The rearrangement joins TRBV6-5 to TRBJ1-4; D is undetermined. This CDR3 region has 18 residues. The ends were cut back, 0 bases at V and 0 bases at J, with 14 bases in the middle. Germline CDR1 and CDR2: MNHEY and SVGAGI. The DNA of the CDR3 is TGTGCCAGCAGTTACTCGTGGATTGTACTGGCAACTAATGAAAAACTGTTTTTT. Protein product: CASSYSWIVLATNEKLFF.

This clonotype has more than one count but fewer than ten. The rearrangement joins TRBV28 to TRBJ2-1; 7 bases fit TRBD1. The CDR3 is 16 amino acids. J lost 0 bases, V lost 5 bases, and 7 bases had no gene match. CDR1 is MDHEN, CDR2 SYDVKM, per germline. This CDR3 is CASSPPGQTSYNEQFF. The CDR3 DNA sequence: TGTGCCAGCAGTCCTCCGGGACAGACCTCCTACAATGAGCAGTTCTTC.

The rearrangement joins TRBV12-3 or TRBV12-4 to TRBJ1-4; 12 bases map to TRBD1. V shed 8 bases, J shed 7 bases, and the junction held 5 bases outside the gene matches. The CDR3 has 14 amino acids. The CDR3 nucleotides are TGTGCCAGCGGGACGGGACAGGGGGCTGAAAAACTGTTTTTT. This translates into CASGTGQGAEKLFF.

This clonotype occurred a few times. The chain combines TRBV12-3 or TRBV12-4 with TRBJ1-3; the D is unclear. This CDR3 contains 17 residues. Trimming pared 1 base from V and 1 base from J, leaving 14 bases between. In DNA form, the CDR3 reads TGTGCCAGCAGTTTAGACGGGCGAGGGAGGTCTGGAAACACCATATATTTT. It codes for CASSLDGRGRSGNTIYF.

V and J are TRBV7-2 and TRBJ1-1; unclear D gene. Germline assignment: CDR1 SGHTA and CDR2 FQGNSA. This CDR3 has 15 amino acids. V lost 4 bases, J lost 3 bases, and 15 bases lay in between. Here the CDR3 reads CASSSLTWADTEAFF. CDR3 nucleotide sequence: TGTGCCAGCAGCTCCCTTACCTGGGCGGACACTGAAGCTTTCTTT.

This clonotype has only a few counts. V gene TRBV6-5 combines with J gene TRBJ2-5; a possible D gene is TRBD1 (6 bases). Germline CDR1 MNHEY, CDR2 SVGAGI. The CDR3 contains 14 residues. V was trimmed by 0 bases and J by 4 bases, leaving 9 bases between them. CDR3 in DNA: TGTGCCAGCAGTTACTCGGGCAGGGGAGAGACCCAGTACTTC. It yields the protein CASSYSGRGETQYF.

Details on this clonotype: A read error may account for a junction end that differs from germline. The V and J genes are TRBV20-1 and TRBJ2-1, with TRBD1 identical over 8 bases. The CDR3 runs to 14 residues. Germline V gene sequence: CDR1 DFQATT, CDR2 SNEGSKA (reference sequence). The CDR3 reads CGARETGDCNEQFF. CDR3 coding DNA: TGCGGTGCTAGGGAGACAGGGGACTGCAATGAGCAGTTCTTC.

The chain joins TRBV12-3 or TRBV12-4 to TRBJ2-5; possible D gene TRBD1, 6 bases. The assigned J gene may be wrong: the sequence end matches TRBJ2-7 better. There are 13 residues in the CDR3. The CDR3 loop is CASTRDTVHEQYF. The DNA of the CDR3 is TGTGCCAGCACCCGGGACACCGTCCACGAGCAGTACTTC.

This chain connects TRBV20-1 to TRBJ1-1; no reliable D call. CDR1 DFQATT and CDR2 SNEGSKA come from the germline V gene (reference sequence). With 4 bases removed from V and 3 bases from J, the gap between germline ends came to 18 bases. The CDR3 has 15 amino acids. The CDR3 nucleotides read TGCAGTGCTAAGGAGGCACCGGGGAGGTACACTGAAGCTTTCTTT. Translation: CSAKEAPGRYTEAFF.

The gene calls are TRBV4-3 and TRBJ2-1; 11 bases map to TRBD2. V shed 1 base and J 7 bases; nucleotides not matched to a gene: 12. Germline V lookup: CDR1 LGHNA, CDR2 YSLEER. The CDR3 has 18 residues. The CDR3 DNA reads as TGCGCCAGCAGCCAAGGAGGGTACACTAGCGGGAGTTGGAATGAGCAGTTCTTC. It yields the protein CASSQGGYTSGSWNEQFF.

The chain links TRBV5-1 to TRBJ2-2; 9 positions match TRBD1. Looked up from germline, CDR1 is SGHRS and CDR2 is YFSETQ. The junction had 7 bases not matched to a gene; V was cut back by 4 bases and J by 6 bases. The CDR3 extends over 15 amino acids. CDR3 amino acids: CASSVDRGTAGELFF. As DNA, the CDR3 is TGCGCCAGCAGCGTAGACAGGGGGACCGCCGGGGAGCTGTTTTTT.

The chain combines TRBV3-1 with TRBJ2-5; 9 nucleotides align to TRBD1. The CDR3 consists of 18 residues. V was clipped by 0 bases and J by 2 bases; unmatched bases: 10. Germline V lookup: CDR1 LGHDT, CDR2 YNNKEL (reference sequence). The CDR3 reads CASSQDRRTGVLQETQYF. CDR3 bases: TGTGCCAGCAGCCAAGACCGCAGGACAGGGGTGTTACAAGAGACCCAGTACTTC.

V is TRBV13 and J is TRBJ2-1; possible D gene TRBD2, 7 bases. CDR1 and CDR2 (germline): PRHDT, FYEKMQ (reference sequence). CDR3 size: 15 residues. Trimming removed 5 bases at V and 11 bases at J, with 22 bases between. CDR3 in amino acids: CASSLRGAQSTQQFF. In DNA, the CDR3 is TGTGCCAGCAGCCTACGGGGGGCCCAGTCAACTCAGCAGTTCTTC. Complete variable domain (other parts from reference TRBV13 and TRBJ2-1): AAGVIQSPRHLIKEKRETATLKCYPIPRHDTVYWYQQGPGQDPQFLISFYEKMQSDKGSIPDRFSAQQFSDYHSELNMSSLELGDSALYFCASSLRGAQSTQQFFGPGTRLTVL.

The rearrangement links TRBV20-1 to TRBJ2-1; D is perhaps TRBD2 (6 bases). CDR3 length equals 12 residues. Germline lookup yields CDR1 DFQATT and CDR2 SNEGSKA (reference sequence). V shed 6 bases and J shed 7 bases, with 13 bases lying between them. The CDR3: CSARGIGNEQFF. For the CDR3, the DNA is TGCAGTGCCCGCGGGATCGGTAATGAGCAGTTCTTC.

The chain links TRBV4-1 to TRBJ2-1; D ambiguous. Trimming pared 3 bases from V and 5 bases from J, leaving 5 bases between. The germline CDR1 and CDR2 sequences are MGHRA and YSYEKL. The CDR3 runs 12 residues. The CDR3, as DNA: TGCGCCAGCAGCCATCAGAACAATGAGCAGTTCTTC. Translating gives CASSHQNNEQFF.

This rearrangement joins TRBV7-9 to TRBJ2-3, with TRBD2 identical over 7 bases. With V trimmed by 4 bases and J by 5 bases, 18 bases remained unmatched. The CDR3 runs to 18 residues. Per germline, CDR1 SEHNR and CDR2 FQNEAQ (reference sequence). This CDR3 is CASSSTSSGLKMVDTQYF. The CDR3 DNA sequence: TGTGCCAGCAGCTCTACCTCGTCGGGACTAAAGATGGTAGATACGCAGTATTTT.